This T cell receptor beta chain was observed in a study of blood T cells in healthy people across ages (dated by TCRdb to 2015 to 2017). Broadly, across the study: Template switching captured roughly one uniquely barcoded TCR beta cDNA molecule per two T cells in model experiments. To avoid experimental bias, donors of different ages were distributed randomly across sequencing lanes. For two donors (one aged 18 to 29 and one aged 80 or older), the study analyzed two additional independent replicas of 1 million unique cDNA reads from the same blood draw. Using deep sequencing normalized with unique cDNA molecular identifiers, the study measured how TCR beta repertoire diversity changes with age. The donors were split into four age groups: young (average around 15 years), middle-aged (about 40), aged (more than 55) and long-lived (approximately 89).

Paper-wide results and their limitations: As age increased, observed TCR beta diversity per million T cells dropped in a roughly linear way, and a significant reduction was already evident by age roughly 36. A strong correlation was found between observed TCR beta diversity and the percentage of naive T cells measured by flow cytometry. Because donor CMV infection status was unknown, age-related changes in expanded clonotypes were potentially confounded. The long-lived group showed more naive CD4+ T cells, fewer expanded clones and increased TCR diversity than the aged group, suggesting age selection. Total diversity estimates from one million sequenced T cells were considered lower bounds and underestimates. Bulk unsorted PBMC profiling prevented conclusive comparison of naive and antigen-experienced compartments.

As regards this clonotype: This receptor's antigen is unknown. The input lacks base qualities; no much larger clone sits a single base away.

The library was built by means of 5' RACE. Sequencer: Illumina HiSeq 2500. The second PCR ran for roughly 7 to 11 cycles and used a J-beta primer mix along with a sample-barcoded 5' primer. A unique molecular identifier was introduced onto each TCR beta cDNA molecule by a template-switch 5' adaptor carrying 12 random nucleotides. Each sample yielded at least 3 million CDR3-containing paired-end reads. First-strand cDNA synthesis was performed from all RNA using the Mint cDNA synthesis kit, with priming by a TRBC-specific oligonucleotide. After uracil-DNA glycosylase treatment, a first 18-cycle PCR used universal primers M1SS and BC2_uni_R on all cDNA. The original pipeline was this. For normalization, 1 million high-quality reads were randomly selected from each sample, with every read carrying a distinct molecular identifier. Reads with shared molecular identifiers were discarded instead of being binned into consensus sequences. CDR3 identification, clonotype clustering and error correction used MiTCR with a Q25 quality threshold and the strictest error-elimination algorithm. A nonparametric unseen species model with Euler transformation was used to estimate lower-bound total TCR beta diversity. Clones were called with MiXCR by TCRdb after fastp trimmed the public reads at Q25, and only in-frame beta chains were retained. Every entry covers one CDR3 protein and lists the most common genes and DNA from its rows. The V and J calls and clone size come from TCRdb's table, not from the authors' own analysis. The sample records around 970,000 distinct CDR3 sequences, approximately 50% of which are singletons. 20% to 25% of the sample rests with the top ten.

Systemically healthy Caucasian individuals from Russia, 35 to 50 in total and aged roughly 6 to 100 years, were included as donors. Each donor gave around 9 milliliters of peripheral blood, collected into EDTA-treated Vacutainer tubes. Ficoll-Paque density-gradient centrifugation was used to isolate PBMCs, with at least 6.5 million obtained per sample. Total RNA, at least 6 micrograms per sample, was extracted from PBMCs with Trizol reagent. Naive CD45RAhigh/CD27high T cell percentages were measured by flow cytometry on a PBMC aliquot from every donor. This TCR came from a woman aged 55-70 years in good health. What was sequenced was blood.

The CDR3 protein is CASSPNRGREQYF. The nucleotide sequence is given as TGTGCCAGCAGCCCTAACAGGGGACGCGAGCAGTACTTC. Rearrangement joined TRBV11-2 to TRBJ2-7, and TRBD1 matches 7 of the central bases. Counted from cysteine to phenylalanine, this CDR3 has 13 amino acids. Left in the record is the CDR3 DNA by itself, 39 bases read in frame from the first base. Via the germline V gene, CDR1 is SGHAT and CDR2 FQNNGV. Relative to germline, V is missing 5 bases and J is missing 6 bases, with 7 bases of the junction outside any gene match.